A selection of T cell receptor beta chains follows, all from one sample in a study of blood T cell repertoires in COVID-19. The data were produced by immunoSEQ multiplex PCR, yet TCRdb's version contains in-frame clones alone and is incomplete. The profile shows approximately 250,000 clones, 75% to 85% of them singletons. Sequenced input: PBMCs or T cells enriched from blood (not recorded which). The receptors were gathered from a woman between 50 and 59 years old with acute COVID-19. Each CDR3 is given with its conserved first and last residue. A D gene is named only where the DNA matches it firmly. Clone size appears in some rows only: once, few, many, or a class for an expanded clone.

D	V	length	size	J	CDR3	DNA
NA	TRBV7-2	14	NA	TRBJ1-2	CASSLVSTGGGYTF	TGTGCCAGCAGCTTAGTCTCGACAGGCGGTGGCTACACCTTC
TRBD2	TRBV6-5	14	NA	TRBJ2-7	CASSQTSGGYEQYF	TGTGCCAGCAGTCAGACTAGCGGGGGATACGAGCAGTACTTC
TRBD1	TRBV6-4	14	NA	TRBJ1-4	CASSPTGGYEKLFF	TGTGCCAGCAGTCCGACAGGGGGATATGAAAAACTGTTTTTT
TRBD1	TRBV3-1/TRBV3-2	18	NA	TRBJ1-1	CASSDKRTGVDMNTEAFF	TGTGCCAGCAGTGATAAGAGGACAGGGGTCGATATGAACACTGAAGCTTTCTTT
TRBD1	TRBV9	15	NA	TRBJ2-7	CASSVGQGDSYEQYF	TGTGCCAGCAGCGTAGGGCAGGGGGATTCCTACGAGCAGTACTTC
TRBD1	TRBV9	14	NA	TRBJ1-2	CASSVGGQRYGYTF	TGTGCCAGCAGCGTAGGGGGACAGAGATATGGCTACACCTTC
NA	TRBV5-6	15	NA	TRBJ1-2	CASSRAGGSIYGYTF	TGTGCCAGCAGCCGGGCGGGGGGCTCCATATATGGCTACACCTTC
NA	TRBV27	16	NA	TRBJ2-1	CASSFLADSSYNEQFF	TGTGCCAGCAGTTTCCTAGCGGACAGCTCCTACAATGAGCAGTTCTTC
TRBD1	TRBV7-9	14	NA	TRBJ2-1	CASSLTGGYNEQFF	TGTGCCAGCAGCTTGACAGGGGGATACAATGAGCAGTTCTTC
TRBD2	TRBV5-7	16	few	TRBJ2-7	CASSRCPSGPPYEQYF	TGTGCCAGCAGCCGCTGCCCTAGCGGCCCCCCCTACGAGCAGTACTTC
NA	TRBV15	14	NA	TRBJ1-2	CATSRDMAVYGYTF	TGTGCCACCAGCAGAGATATGGCAGTGTATGGCTACACCTTC
TRBD2	TRBV19	15	NA	TRBJ2-3	CASSGLAHSTDTQYF	TGTGCCAGTAGCGGACTAGCCCATAGCACAGATACGCAGTATTTT
TRBD1	TRBV6-6	15	NA	TRBJ1-2	CASIPPGQENYGYTF	TGTGCCAGCATTCCTCCGGGACAGGAGAACTATGGCTACACCTTC
TRBD2	TRBV5-1	16	NA	TRBJ2-5	CASSPGAGGYQETQYF	TGCGCCAGCAGCCCTGGCGCGGGGGGTTACCAAGAGACCCAGTACTTC
TRBD1	TRBV6-1	17	NA	TRBJ2-7	CASSGWGGQGYAYEQYF	TGTGCCAGCAGTGGCTGGGGGGGACAGGGTTACGCCTACGAGCAGTACTTC
TRBD2	TRBV7-6	17	NA	TRBJ2-3	CASSSGPLGGGTDTQYF	TGTGCCAGCAGCTCCGGGCCCCTGGGGGGGGGCACAGATACGCAGTATTTT
TRBD2	TRBV7-6	15	NA	TRBJ2-1	CASSFGGGAIDEQFF	TGTGCCAGCAGCTTCGGCGGGGGGGCCATCGATGAGCAGTTCTTC
NA	TRBV5-4	14	NA	TRBJ2-5	CASSLGGGAETQYF	TGTGCCAGCAGCTTGGGGGGGGGCGCAGAGACCCAGTACTTC
NA	TRBV29-1	14	few	TRBJ1-2	CSAVSGLGDKGYTF	TGCAGCGCAGTCTCAGGATTAGGGGATAAGGGCTACACCTTC
TRBD2	TRBV10-3	16	NA	TRBJ2-7	CAISDWTSGATYEQYF	TGTGCCATCAGTGACTGGACTAGCGGGGCTACCTACGAGCAGTACTTC
TRBD1	TRBV7-6	14	NA	TRBJ2-5	CASSLQGLVETQYF	TGTGCCAGCAGCCTACAGGGGCTTGTGGAGACCCAGTACTTC
NA	TRBV7-2	14	once	TRBJ2-3	CASSTGLFTDTQYF	TGTGCCAGCAGCACTGGACTATTCACAGATACGCAGTATTTT
TRBD1	TRBV19	20	NA	TRBJ2-6	CASTISAPGQGAVGANVLTF	TGTGCCAGTACTATTTCGGCCCCGGGACAGGGGGCGGTGGGGGCCAACGTCCTGACTTTC
TRBD1	TRBV30	16	NA	TRBJ2-5	CAWSVGNRGRQETQYF	TGTGCCTGGAGTGTAGGGAACAGGGGACGCCAAGAGACCCAGTACTTC
TRBD1	TRBV10-3	15	NA	TRBJ1-5	CASRTGEEGNQPQHF	TGTGCCAGCAGGACAGGGGAGGAGGGCAATCAGCCCCAGCATTTT
NA	TRBV5-6	15	NA	TRBJ2-2	CASSRRTLNTGELFF	TGTGCCAGCAGCCGTCGGACACTGAACACCGGGGAGCTGTTTTTT
TRBD1	TRBV30	17	NA	TRBJ2-2	CAWSVRLQGANTGELFF	TGTGCCTGGAGTGTACGGTTACAGGGGGCTAACACCGGGGAGCTGTTTTTT
NA	TRBV5-1	17	once	TRBJ1-5	CASSPPGLGNSNQPQHF	TGCGCCAGCAGCCCTCCCGGACTGGGAAATAGCAATCAGCCCCAGCATTTT
TRBD1	TRBV27	14	NA	TRBJ1-1	CASSDRDRGRKAFF	TGTGCCAGCAGTGACCGGGACAGGGGGAGGAAAGCTTTCTTT
TRBD1	TRBV3-1/TRBV3-2	17	NA	TRBJ1-4	CASSQATGGPTNEKLFF	TGTGCCAGCAGCCAGGCGACAGGGGGCCCAACTAATGAAAAACTGTTTTTT
NA	TRBV6-5	13	few	TRBJ1-5	CAESAGGRQPQHF	TGTGCCGAAAGCGCCGGGGGACGCCAGCCCCAGCATTTT
NA	TRBV2	13	NA	TRBJ2-7	CASLRDPGYEQYF	TGTGCCAGCTTACGAGATCCAGGGTACGAGCAGTACTTC
NA	TRBV21-1	17	NA	TRBJ1-1	CASSKGGARGEYTEAFF	TGTGCCAGCAGCAAAGGTGGGGCCCGGGGGGAATATACTGAAGCTTTCTTT
NA	TRBV9	16	NA	TRBJ1-6	CASSPRGQRYNSPLHF	TGTGCCAGCAGCCCCCGCGGACAGCGATATAATTCACCCCTCCACTTT
TRBD1	TRBV13	14	NA	TRBJ1-3	CASSLGQGGNTIYF	TGTGCCAGCAGCTTGGGACAGGGTGGAAACACCATATATTTT
TRBD2	TRBV4-3	19	NA	TRBJ2-3	CASSQDLAGGTFSTDTQYF	TGCGCCAGCAGCCAAGATCTAGCGGGGGGGACGTTTAGCACAGATACGCAGTATTTT
NA	TRBV5-1	16	NA	TRBJ1-2	CASSWGDSRANYGYTF	TGCGCCAGCAGCTGGGGCGACAGTCGGGCTAACTATGGCTACACCTTC
NA	TRBV4-3	15	few	TRBJ1-2	CASSQDGRGEGGYTF	TGCGCCAGCAGCCAAGATGGGCGGGGAGAAGGGGGCTACACCTTC
NA	TRBV7-9	17	NA	TRBJ1-2	CASYSEVGLSTLYGYTF	TGTGCCAGCTACTCAGAGGTGGGACTGAGTACCCTTTATGGCTACACCTTC
NA	TRBV7-6	15	NA	TRBJ2-3	CASSPPSEPKDTQYF	TGTGCCAGCAGCCCTCCTTCGGAGCCAAAGGATACGCAGTATTTT
TRBD2	TRBV19	16	NA	TRBJ2-2	CASSIIAGGQSGELFF	TGTGCCAGTAGTATCATAGCGGGGGGGCAAAGCGGGGAGCTGTTTTTT
NA	TRBV19	15	NA	TRBJ2-2	CASSAWTEDTGELFF	TGTGCCAGTAGTGCGTGGACAGAGGACACCGGGGAGCTGTTTTTT
TRBD2	TRBV6-1	18	NA	TRBJ2-7	CASSEDAPWRGFSYEQYF	TGTGCCAGCAGTGAAGATGCTCCTTGGCGGGGGTTCTCCTACGAGCAGTACTTC
TRBD1	TRBV19	15	once	TRBJ2-5	CASSAGTGFRETQYF	TGTGCCAGTAGCGCCGGGACAGGGTTCCGGGAGACCCAGTACTTC
TRBD2	TRBV5-1	15	NA	TRBJ2-1	CASSLAGLQSDEQFF	TGCGCCAGCAGCTTGGCGGGACTACAGTCGGATGAGCAGTTCTTC